The rows below give T cell receptor beta chains drawn from one sample of a study of CD8 T cells in ankylosing spondylitis. TCRdb independently ran MiXCR on the 5' RACE reads; one entry per CDR3 protein. Among about 96,000 distinct CDR3 sequences listed, 7.5% to 9% were seen once. Input material: blood, either unsorted or a sorted T cell fraction (not recorded which). These receptors all stem from a male donor with ankylosing spondylitis or in good health (not recorded which). Both conserved end residues are part of each CDR3. The D gene is left open where the match is weak. The size of a clone is reported for some rows only, either as once, few or many, or as a class for expanded clones.

>.|17|TRBJ1-2|TRBD1|TRBV28
TGTGCCGTCTACGCCCGTAAGGACAGGGCTAACTACTCTGGCTACACCTTC
CAVYARKDRANYSGYTF
>.|17|TRBJ2-5|TRBD2|TRBV30
TGTGCCTGGAGTGCCGGGACTAGCGGGGGCCGGGGAAAGACCCAGTACTTC
CAWSAGTSGGRGKTQYF
>many|15|TRBJ2-2|.|TRBV12-3/TRBV12-4
TGTGCCAGCAGTTTGGGACTTCATTACACCGGGGAGCTGTTTTTT
CASSLGLHYTGELFF
>few|17|TRBJ2-3|TRBD2|TRBV7-9
TGTGCCAGCAGCTTGGCGACTAGCGGGGGATACACAGATACGCAGTATTTT
CASSLATSGGYTDTQYF
>many|14|TRBJ2-2|.|TRBV20-1
TGCAGTGCTATCCATAGGGGGGCCATCGGGGAGCTGTTTTTT
CSAIHRGAIGELFF
>many|14|TRBJ1-4|.|TRBV5-4
TGTGCCAGCAGCTTAGGAGTAATGAATGAAAAACTGTTTTTT
CASSLGVMNEKLFF
>many|15|TRBJ1-1|.|TRBV6-5
TGTGCCAGCAGTTTGGGCAGGGATGGATTGACTGAAGCTTTCTTT
CASSLGRDGLTEAFF
>few|14|TRBJ2-3|TRBD2|TRBV7-2
TGTGCCAGCAGTTTGCGGGAGCAGTCGGATACGCAGTATTTT
CASSLREQSDTQYF
>many|13|TRBJ1-5|.|TRBV6-1
TGTGCCAGCAGTGAAATGGGCGGGGTGGGCCAGCATTTT
CASSEMGGVGQHF
>.|10|TRBJ2-1|.|TRBV11-2
TGTGCCAGCGGCAATTCGGAGCAGTTCTTC
CASGNSEQFF
>many|14|TRBJ2-3|.|TRBV12-3/TRBV12-4
TGTGCCAGCAGTCTCCGGGAGTACACAGATACGCAGTATTTT
CASSLREYTDTQYF
>many|11|TRBJ1-5|.|TRBV20-1
TGCAGTGCGGTGGAGGATCAGCCCCAGCATTTT
CSAVEDQPQHF
>.|18|TRBJ2-1|.|TRBV28
TGTGCCAGCAGTTTTCTGGGCTCGGTGGGGGGGCGGGGCAATGAGCAGTTCTTC
CASSFLGSVGGRGNEQFF
>few|15|TRBJ2-1|TRBD2|TRBV11-3
TGTGCCAGCACCTCCCGGGGGGGGGGGTACAATGAGCAGTTCTTC
CASTSRGGGYNEQFF
>many|16|TRBJ1-2|.|TRBV6-1
TGTGCCAGCAGCCTATATCCTCCCGGGACTAGCTATGGCTACACCTTC
CASSLYPPGTSYGYTF
>many|14|TRBJ2-5|.|TRBV15
TGTGCCACCAGCAGAGGGCAGGGGATAGAGACCCAGTACTTC
CATSRGQGIETQYF
>many|18|TRBJ2-3|TRBD1|TRBV11-1
TGTGCCAGCAGCAAACGGGACAGCCAGCAAATAAGCACAGATACGCAGTATTTT
CASSKRDSQQISTDTQYF
>many|16|TRBJ2-3|TRBD2|TRBV12-3/TRBV12-4
TGTGCCAGCAGTACTACTAGCGGGGGAAGCACAGATACGCAGTATTTT
CASSTTSGGSTDTQYF
>many|17|TRBJ2-2|TRBD2|TRBV7-8
TGTGCCAGCAGCACGCCGGGCCGGGGGGTTCAGGTCGGGGAGCTGTTTTTT
CASSTPGRGVQVGELFF